This TCR beta chain was documented in a study of post-analysis software for immune sequencing data. This clonotype was counted a few times. The TCR beta cDNA libraries contained unique molecular identifiers. MiXCR, applied by TCRdb to the PCR reads, yields one record per CDR3 protein. The profile shows roughly 570,000 distinct CDR3 sequences, around 36% of them singletons. Sequencing used blood. This receptor was identified in a girl aged 2 to 17 with multiple sclerosis.

The chain's CDR3 is CASSHWTFNSYNEQFF. The CDR3 DNA reads as TGTGCCAGCAGCCACTGGACGTTTAACTCCTACAATGAGCAGTTCTTC. This chain uses TRBV3-1 with TRBJ2-1; no clear D gene. CDR1 and CDR2 (germline): LGHDT, YNNKEL (reference sequence). There are 16 residues in the CDR3. Trimming shortened V by 3 bases and J by 0 bases, and 12 bases separated the two germline ends.